This record concerns one T cell receptor (beta chain) sequence. Its antigen is not identified. The table came from immunoSEQ multiplex PCR; TCRdb's copy has only in-frame clones and leaves some out. The sample lists almost 20,000 clones, about 89% seen once, with just under 9.5% in the top ten. This record comes from a study of graft-versus-host responses after intestinal transplantation. Across the study: Recipients obtained multivisceral, liver-intestinal, or isolated intestinal transplants.

The germline gives CDR1 SGHAT, CDR2 FQNNGV. Trimming removed 3 bases at V and 6 bases at J, with 13 bases between. The CDR3 consists of 14 residues. Study-wide results and caveats: Among recipient marrow samples, GvH clones were found; some appeared first in ileum or blood.

The material was PBMCs, obtained approximately 220 days after intestinal transplant. The source of this sequence is a human patient who received an intestinal transplant, so some T cells may come from the graft donor. V and J are TRBV11-2 and TRBJ2-3; TRBD2 is a possible D gene (6 bases). CDR3 nucleotides: TGTGCCAGCAGCTTTACGGGGGTTGGGGATACGCAGTATTTT. Residues: CASSFTGVGDTQYF.